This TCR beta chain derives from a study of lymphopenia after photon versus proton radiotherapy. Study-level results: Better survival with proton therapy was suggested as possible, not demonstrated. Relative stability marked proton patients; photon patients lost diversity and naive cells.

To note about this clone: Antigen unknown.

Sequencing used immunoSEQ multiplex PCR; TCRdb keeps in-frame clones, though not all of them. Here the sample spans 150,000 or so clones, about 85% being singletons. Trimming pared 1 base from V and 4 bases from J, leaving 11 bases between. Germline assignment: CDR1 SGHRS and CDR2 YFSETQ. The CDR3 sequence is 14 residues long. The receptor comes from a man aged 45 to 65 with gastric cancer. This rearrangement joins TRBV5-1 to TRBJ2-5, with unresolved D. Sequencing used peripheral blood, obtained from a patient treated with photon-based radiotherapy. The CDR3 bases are TGCGCCAGCAGCTTGTTTGGTTACGGAGAGACCCAGTACTTC. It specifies CASSLFGYGETQYF.